This TCR beta chain comes out of a study of cytomegalovirus exposure and HLA in healthy donors. Sequencing used immunoSEQ multiplex PCR; TCRdb keeps in-frame clones, though not all of them. The sample includes roughly 330,000 clones, 87% seen only once; the top ten take roughly 1.2%. This CDR3 comprises 15 residues. Germline CDR1 and CDR2: LNHDA and SQIVND (reference sequence). V lost 1 base to trimming and J lost 4 bases; unmatched junction nucleotides: 7. V is TRBV19 and J is TRBJ2-7; 7 bases line up with TRBD1. Sequenced input: PBMCs. The clonotype originates from a woman aged 30 to 39 in good health and CMV-seropositive. This CDR3 is CASSIGTGTNYEQYF. The CDR3 DNA reads as TGTGCCAGTAGTATAGGGACAGGAACAAATTACGAGCAGTACTTC. Full variable domain (missing parts from reference TRBV19 and TRBJ2-7): DGGITQSPKYLFRKEGQNVTLSCEQNLNHDAMYWYRQDPGQGLRLIYYSQIVNDFQKGDIAEGYSVSREKKESFPLTVTSAQKNPTAFYLCASSIGTGTNYEQYFGPGTRLTVT.